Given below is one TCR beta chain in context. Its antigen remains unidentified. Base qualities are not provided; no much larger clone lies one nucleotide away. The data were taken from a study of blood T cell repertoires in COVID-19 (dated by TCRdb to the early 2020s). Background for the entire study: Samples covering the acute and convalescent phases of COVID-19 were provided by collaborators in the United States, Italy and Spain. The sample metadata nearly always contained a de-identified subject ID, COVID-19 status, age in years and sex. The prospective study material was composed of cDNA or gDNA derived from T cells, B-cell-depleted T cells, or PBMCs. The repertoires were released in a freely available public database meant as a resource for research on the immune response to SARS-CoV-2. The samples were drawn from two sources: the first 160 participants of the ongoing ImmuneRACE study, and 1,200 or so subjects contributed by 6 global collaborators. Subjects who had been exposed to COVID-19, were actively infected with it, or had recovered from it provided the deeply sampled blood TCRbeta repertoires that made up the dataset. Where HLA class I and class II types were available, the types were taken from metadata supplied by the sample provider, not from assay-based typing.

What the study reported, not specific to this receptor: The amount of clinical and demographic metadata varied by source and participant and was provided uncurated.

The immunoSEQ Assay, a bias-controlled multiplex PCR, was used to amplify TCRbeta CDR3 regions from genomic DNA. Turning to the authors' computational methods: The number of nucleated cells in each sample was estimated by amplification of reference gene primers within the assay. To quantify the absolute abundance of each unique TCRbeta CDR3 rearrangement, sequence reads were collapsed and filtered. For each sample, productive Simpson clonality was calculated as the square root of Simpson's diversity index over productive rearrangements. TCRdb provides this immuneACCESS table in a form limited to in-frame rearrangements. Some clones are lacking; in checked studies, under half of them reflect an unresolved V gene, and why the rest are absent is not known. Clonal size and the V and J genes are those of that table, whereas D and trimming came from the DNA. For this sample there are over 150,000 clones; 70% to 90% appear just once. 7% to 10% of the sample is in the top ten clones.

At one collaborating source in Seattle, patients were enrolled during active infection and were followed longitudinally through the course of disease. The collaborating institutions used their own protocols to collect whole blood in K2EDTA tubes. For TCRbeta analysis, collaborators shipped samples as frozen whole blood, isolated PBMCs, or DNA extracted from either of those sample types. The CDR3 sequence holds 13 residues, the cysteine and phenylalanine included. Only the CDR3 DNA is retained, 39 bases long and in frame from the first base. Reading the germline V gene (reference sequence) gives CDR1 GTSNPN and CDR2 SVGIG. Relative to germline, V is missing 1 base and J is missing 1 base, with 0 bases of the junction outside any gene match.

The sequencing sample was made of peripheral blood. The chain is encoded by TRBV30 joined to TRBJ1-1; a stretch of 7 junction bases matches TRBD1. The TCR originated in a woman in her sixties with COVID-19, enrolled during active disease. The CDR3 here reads CAWSDRGNTEAFF. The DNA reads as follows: TGTGCCTGGAGTGACAGGGGGAACACTGAAGCTTTCTTT.